Listed here are 8 T cell receptor beta chains from one sample, sequenced in a study of T-cell memory formation after mild COVID-19. TCRdb used MiXCR to reprocess the 5' RACE reads, holding one entry per CDR3 protein. Of under 200,000 distinct CDR3 sequences in the sample, around a tenth were seen once. The sample comprised PBMCs or a T cell subset sorted from them (not recorded which). These receptors were collected from a man aged 18 to 35 who had mild COVID-19 (a few samples of this study predate the infection). Cell type and time point are not known.

This clonotype was found a few times. The rearrangement links TRBV4-2 to TRBJ2-1; D might be TRBD1 (6 bases). The CDR3 length is 15 residues. Trimming pared 5 bases from V and 5 bases from J, leaving 16 bases between. Germline CDR1 and CDR2: LGHNA and YNFKEQ. The CDR3 DNA is TGTGCCAGCAGCGCTCCCCCAGGGGACCACAATGAGCAGTTCTTC. Protein: CASSAPPGDHNEQFF.

V and J are TRBV18 and TRBJ1-2; the D gene is possibly TRBD1 (6 bases). CDR1 is KGHSH, CDR2 LQKENI, per germline. The CDR3 contains 14 residues. V dropped 4 bases and J dropped 4 bases, with 13 bases sitting between them. CDR3 nucleotide sequence: TGTGCCAGCTCACTCGAAACAGGGATCTATGGCTACACCTTC. Amino acids: CASSLETGIYGYTF.

The genes are TRBV5-6 and TRBJ2-5; D not resolved. The CDR3 contains 13 residues. V was cut by 4 bases and J by 5 bases, with 12 bases left in between. The germline V gene has CDR1 SGHDT and CDR2 YYEEEE. The CDR3 region is CASSKGRWETQYF. The DNA for the CDR3 is TGTGCCAGCAGCAAAGGAAGGTGGGAGACCCAGTACTTC.

This clonotype has ten or more counts. The genes are TRBV12-5 and TRBJ2-2; D is undetermined. The CDR3 consists of 12 residues. Germline V lookup: CDR1 LGHNT, CDR2 FRNRAP. The ends were cut back, 6 bases at V and 3 bases at J, with 5 bases in the middle. DNA for the CDR3: TGTGCTAGTGGACGCGACACCGGGGAGCTGTTTTTT. Translation: CASGRDTGELFF.

V usage is TRBV6-5 and J usage is TRBJ1-2, with D maybe TRBD1 (5 bases). Germline V CDR1 and CDR2: MNHEY, SVGAGI. There are 16 residues in the CDR3. Trimming took 6 bases from V and 2 from J, leaving 19 bases between them. Written as DNA, the CDR3 is TGTGCCAGCAGGCGAATCCGATTAGGGGAAAACTATGGCTACACCTTC. It translates to CASRRIRLGENYGYTF.

The CDR3 DNA sequence: TGTGCCAGCACCAAGGGGGGTACAGATACGCAGTATTTT. This codes for CASTKGGTDTQYF. This chain connects TRBV2 to TRBJ2-3; D tentatively fits TRBD1 or TRBD2 (6 bases each). V dropped 7 bases and J dropped 3 bases, with 11 bases sitting between them. The CDR3 runs to 13 residues. Germline CDR1 reads SNHLY; CDR2 reads FYNNEI.

This clonotype was seen repeatedly, ten times or more. This sequence joins TRBV7-2 and TRBJ2-5, with 7 bases lining up with TRBD1. V was clipped by 5 bases and J by 11 bases; unmatched bases: 8. The CDR3 consists of 12 residues. Germline-derived CDR1 and CDR2 are SGHTA and FQGNSA. The CDR3 DNA sequence: TGTGCCAGCAGCCTAGGGACAGCGTTGCAGTACTTC. Encoded protein: CASSLGTALQYF.

This chain connects TRBV5-1 to TRBJ2-3; 7 nucleotides line up with TRBD1. CDR1 and CDR2 from the germline V gene are SGHRS and YFSETQ. This CDR3 comprises 15 residues. J gave up 4 bases and V 2 bases, and 7 bases lay outside the gene matches. The CDR3 region has the DNA TGCGCCAGCAGCTTCGGACAGGCCCAGCCAGATACGCAGTATTTT. Amino acids: CASSFGQAQPDTQYF.